The clone carrying this T cell receptor (beta chain) was counted ten times or more. The data were taken from a study of T-cell memory formation after mild COVID-19. From germline, CDR1 is SEHNR and CDR2 FQNEAQ (reference sequence). The trim removed 6 bases at V and 5 bases at J, leaving 10 bases unmatched. The CDR3 covers 15 residues. Amplification by 5'RACE using constant-segment primers produced TCR alpha and TCR beta cDNA libraries that carried sample barcodes and UMIs. From the 5' RACE reads, TCRdb called clonotypes with MiXCR, one entry per CDR3 protein. The profile covers around 130,000 distinct CDR3 sequences, with 15% to 20% appearing a single time and approximately 5.5% taken by the ten largest.

This clonotype was sampled from a man between 18 and 35 years old who had mild COVID-19 (a few samples of this study predate the infection). Cell type and time point are not known. Input material: PBMCs or a T cell subset sorted from them (not recorded which). The chain is built from TRBV7-9 and TRBJ2-1, with TRBD2 matching 7 bases. This CDR3 is CASRLVRGGNNEQFF. The CDR3 DNA follows: TGTGCCAGCAGGCTCGTCCGCGGGGGAAACAATGAGCAGTTCTTC. The full variable domain, with the rest looked up from reference TRBV7-9 and TRBJ2-1, is DTGVSQNPRHKITKRGQNVTFRCDPISEHNRLYWYRQTLGQGPEFLTYFQNEAQLEKSRLLSDRFSAERPKGSFSTLEIQRTEQGDSAMYLCASRLVRGGNNEQFFGPGTRLTVL.